One T cell receptor (beta chain) is described in this entry. Its antigen is still unknown. Within one base of it there is no much larger clone, and no base qualities were kept. This sample stems from a study of beta chain features in type 1 diabetes listed by TCRdb under 2018. Turning to the overall study: Mean age, gender distribution, total cell number and subset yield were not different between patients and healthy donors. A total of roughly 99,000,000 sorted cells were examined across all samples, and the number of cells per subset was strongly correlated with RNA yield. The study compared TCRB repertoires of sorted circulating CD4+ T cell subsets between recently diagnosed type 1 diabetes patients and matched healthy donors. Naive and central memory subsets were obtained from all 30 or so donors, but regulatory and stem cell-like memory subsets were isolated from only 8 patients and roughly 8 healthy donors. What the authors observed across the whole study: At VDJ recombination sites, type 1 diabetes patients had fewer insertions and more deleted nucleotides, which implies abnormalities in thymic rearrangement. PCR might favor shorter templates, but patient and control samples were amplified and corrected together, so any skew would affect both groups equally. In all four CD4+ subsets, TCRB CDR3 length was moderately but significantly shorter in type 1 diabetes patients. Naive, central memory and regulatory TCRB repertoires appeared to be more similar among patients than among healthy donors. HLA sub-analyses involved small numbers of individuals, so any influence of HLA type on TCRB rearrangement remained unresolved. Because cDNA was sequenced instead of genomic DNA, highly expressing activated cells could be over-represented, though the groups showed no difference in activation or CD3 levels.

A single peripheral blood draw of roughly 0.11 L on average was collected from each donor into heparinised tubes. A BD FACSAria II and a panel including CD45RO, CCR7, CD25, CD127, CD95 and CD27 were used to sort naive, central memory, regulatory and stem cell-like memory CD4+ T cells. Purity was above 95% for every sorted population. PBMCs were separated immediately by Lymphoprep density gradient centrifugation and were stained directly, without being cultured. So that batch effects would be minimized, each experiment stained and sorted samples in pairs, pairing one healthy donor with one patient. The CDR3 holds 15 amino acids from the cysteine to the phenylalanine. This entry keeps only the CDR3 DNA: 45 bases, framed from base 1. CDR1 and CDR2 are read off the germline V gene as SGHTA and FQGNSA. V is reduced by 5 bases and J by 5 bases, leaving a spacing of 18 bases between them. The entire isolated RNA was reverse transcribed using the High Capacity cDNA Reverse Transcription Kit, and thus expressed TCRB transcripts were sequenced. Deep immunoSEQ sequencing was performed on naive, central memory and regulatory T cell samples, with an average of around 3.5 million total reads per sample. Sorted cells were lysed in RLT buffer and RNA was extracted with DNase-treated RNeasy Micro or Mini kits, depending on cell number. Each cell subset was processed on its own to prevent cross-contamination, while patient and healthy donor samples were processed together. Using the immunoSEQ multiplex PCR, TCRB sequences were amplified from cDNA into 87-bp fragments spanning the CDR3 region. Sequencing of the amplicons was performed on the Illumina HiSeq platform. From the authors' description of their analysis: PCR bias was corrected computationally using synthetic template baselines, and reads within Hamming distance 2 were collapsed, with unmergeable singletons discarded. Reads were aligned against IMGT to assign V, D and J genes, CDR3 length and insertions or deletions at six rearrangement sites. Within each subset, clonotype counts were normalized to the number of sorted cells before true diversity and Gini coefficients were calculated with the tcR R package. The overlap coefficient, calculated on TCRB nucleotide sequences, was used to measure repertoire sharing. Out-of-frame TCRB sequences from naive cells were analyzed as a proxy for the pre-selection repertoire. Sourced from immuneACCESS, this table was stored by TCRdb with only in-frame sequences that have V and J called. A share of the clones is absent; for the studies checked, an unresolved V gene accounts for under half, and the remainder has no known explanation. V and J calls and clone size are as listed in that table; D and trimming were resolved from the DNA. For this sample there are 450,000 or so clones; roughly an eighth appear just once. The top ten clonotypes cover over 0.04% of the sample.

Rearrangement joined TRBV7-2 to TRBJ1-1, with TRBD1 perhaps the D gene, on 6 matching bases. This clonotype originated in a woman between 18 and 30 years old in good health. Sequences were obtained from naive CD4+ T cells from blood. Explained via the paper, the cell subset or site label denotes: true naive CD4+ T cells. The DNA sequence is TGTGCCAGCAGCCCAGATGCGGGGGCGCGAACTGAAGCTTTCTTT. Translated, it reads CASSPDAGARTEAFF.